A selection of T cell receptor beta chains follows, all from one sample in a study of shared clonotypes between healthy human individuals. Sequencing was performed with immunoSEQ multiplex PCR; in TCRdb, only in-frame clones are kept and a portion is missing. The table shows around 2.3 million clones, with approximately 96% occurring only once. Specimen: naive CD4+ T cells sorted from blood. The receptor set was obtained from a man aged 18-30 years in good health. Both conserved end residues are part of each CDR3. The D gene is left open where the match is weak. Expanded clones are given a class, and other clones once, few, many or no size at all.

J gene: TRBJ1-1
D gene: TRBD1
clone size: .
V gene: TRBV18
CDR3 protein: CASSGQVNTEAFF
CDR3 DNA: TGTGCCAGCTCTGGACAGGTGAACACTGAAGCTTTCTTT

J gene: TRBJ2-7
D gene: TRBD2
clone size: .
V gene: TRBV14
CDR3 protein: CASSQGGLAGGHEQYF
CDR3 DNA: TGTGCCAGCAGCCAAGGCGGACTAGCGGGAGGGCACGAGCAGTACTTC

J gene: TRBJ2-5
D gene: TRBD2
clone size: .
V gene: TRBV11-2
CDR3 protein: CASSLNGVAGPQETQYF
CDR3 DNA: TGTGCCAGCAGCTTGAATGGGGTAGCGGGACCTCAAGAGACCCAGTACTTC

J gene: TRBJ2-3
D gene: TRBD2
clone size: .
V gene: TRBV6-5
CDR3 protein: CASSRGLAGADTQYF
CDR3 DNA: TGTGCCAGCAGCCGCGGACTAGCGGGAGCAGATACGCAGTATTTT

J gene: TRBJ1-4
D gene: .
clone size: .
V gene: TRBV5-1
CDR3 protein: CASSLREGQGRKLFF
CDR3 DNA: TGCGCCAGCAGCCTACGTGAGGGGCAGGGGCGAAAACTGTTTTTT

J gene: TRBJ2-5
D gene: TRBD2
clone size: .
V gene: TRBV19
CDR3 protein: CASSTGTSSNRETQYF
CDR3 DNA: TGTGCCAGTAGTACCGGGACTAGCAGTAATCGAGAGACCCAGTACTTC

J gene: TRBJ2-1
D gene: .
clone size: .
V gene: TRBV9
CDR3 protein: CASSVEAGLQNEQFF
CDR3 DNA: TGTGCCAGCAGCGTAGAAGCAGGGCTTCAGAATGAGCAGTTCTTC

J gene: TRBJ2-7
D gene: .
clone size: .
V gene: TRBV20-1
CDR3 protein: CSASLGYEQYF
CDR3 DNA: TGCAGTGCCTCTCTAGGCTACGAGCAGTACTTC

J gene: TRBJ2-7
D gene: TRBD2
clone size: .
V gene: TRBV18
CDR3 protein: CASSPPTSGTYEQYF
CDR3 DNA: TGTGCCAGCTCACCACCTACTAGCGGGACATACGAGCAGTACTTC

J gene: TRBJ2-6
D gene: .
clone size: .
V gene: TRBV6-1
CDR3 protein: CASRMDRSRANVLTF
CDR3 DNA: TGTGCCAGCAGGATGGACCGCTCTAGGGCCAACGTCCTGACTTTC

J gene: TRBJ2-5
D gene: .
clone size: .
V gene: TRBV11-2
CDR3 protein: CASSPSLEAGRRETQYF
CDR3 DNA: TGTGCCAGCAGCCCCTCGTTAGAGGCTGGCCGGCGGGAGACCCAGTACTTC

J gene: TRBJ1-3
D gene: .
clone size: .
V gene: TRBV7-9
CDR3 protein: CASSSRGTGNTIYF
CDR3 DNA: TGTGCCAGCAGCTCGCGGGGAACCGGAAACACCATATATTTT

J gene: TRBJ1-2
D gene: .
clone size: .
V gene: TRBV10-1
CDR3 protein: CASSEGHSPKKVYGYTF
CDR3 DNA: TGCGCCAGCAGTGAGGGACACTCCCCTAAAAAAGTATACGGCTACACCTTC

J gene: TRBJ2-7
D gene: TRBD2
clone size: .
V gene: TRBV5-1
CDR3 protein: CASSLQVAGISYEQYF
CDR3 DNA: TGCGCCAGCAGCTTGCAAGTAGCGGGAATTTCCTACGAGCAGTACTTC

J gene: TRBJ2-7
D gene: .
clone size: .
V gene: TRBV5-1
CDR3 protein: CASSLRTGGEYEQYF
CDR3 DNA: TGCGCCAGCAGCTTACGAACAGGGGGGGAGTACGAGCAGTACTTC

J gene: TRBJ1-2
D gene: .
clone size: .
V gene: TRBV5-4
CDR3 protein: CASSPDRGYGYTF
CDR3 DNA: TGTGCCAGCAGTCCTGACAGAGGCTATGGCTACACCTTC

J gene: TRBJ1-6
D gene: .
clone size: once
V gene: TRBV6-5
CDR3 protein: CASSYQSRGRDSPLHF
CDR3 DNA: TGTGCCAGCAGTTATCAGAGCAGGGGTAGGGATTCACCCCTCCACTTT

J gene: TRBJ1-2
D gene: .
clone size: .
V gene: TRBV5-1
CDR3 protein: CASSISGLEDGYTF
CDR3 DNA: TGCGCCAGCAGCATCTCGGGCTTGGAAGATGGCTACACCTTC